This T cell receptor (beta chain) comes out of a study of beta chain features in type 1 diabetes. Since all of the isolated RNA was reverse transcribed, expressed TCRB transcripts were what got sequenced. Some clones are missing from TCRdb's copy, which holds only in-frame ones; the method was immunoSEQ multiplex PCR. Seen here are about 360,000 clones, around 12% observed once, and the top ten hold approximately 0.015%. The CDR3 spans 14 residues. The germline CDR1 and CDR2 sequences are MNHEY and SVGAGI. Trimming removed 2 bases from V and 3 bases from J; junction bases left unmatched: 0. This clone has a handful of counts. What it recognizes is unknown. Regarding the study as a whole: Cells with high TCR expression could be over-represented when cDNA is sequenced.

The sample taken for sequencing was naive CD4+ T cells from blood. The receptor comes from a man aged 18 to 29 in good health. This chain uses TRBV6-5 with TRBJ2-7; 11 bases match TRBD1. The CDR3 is CASSYGTGGYEQYF. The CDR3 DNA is TGTGCCAGCAGTTACGGGACAGGGGGCTACGAGCAGTACTTC.